This T cell receptor (beta chain) is drawn from a study of Ad26.COV2.S vaccination and SARS-CoV-2 variants. Indicated treatment: 15 to 20 received Ad26.COV2.S at low or high dose, single or two shots; about five received placebo; per-sample allocation not given. The samples were gathered on day 63 after the first injection of vaccine or placebo. It was an adult aged 18-55 years in Boston who was the donor. The V end lost 6 bases, the J end lost 3 bases, and 9 bases lay between the germline ends. Germline CDR1 is DFQATT and CDR2 is SNEGSKA (reference sequence). The CDR3 spans 11 residues. The protocol was immunoSEQ multiplex PCR, while the TCRdb copy is restricted to in-frame clones and leaves out a portion. In the table there are some 300,000 clones, around four fifths of which are singletons.

The sequence was collected from a person aged 18 to 65 who received the Ad26.COV2.S COVID-19 vaccine or a placebo. The V gene is TRBV20-1, the J gene TRBJ2-7; no clear D. Sequenced material: peripheral blood, taken in a trial of Ad26.COV2.S vaccine versus placebo. In DNA, the CDR3 is TGCAGTGCAAGGGCAGTCTACGAGCAGTACTTC. It codes for CSARAVYEQYF.